The present T cell receptor beta chain was sequenced within a study of long-term antiretroviral therapy in people with HIV. Findings and limits, study-wide: Blood dating 2004 to 2017 may reflect older ART regimens. It was not possible to obtain data on ART adherence, viral resistance or therapy changes. Subsequent to ART, diversity was augmented yet persisted below that of transplant donor controls. Pre-ART expanded clones dominated the repertoire at every time point.

Comment on this clone: Antigen unknown.

Sequencing used immunoSEQ v3.0 at survey level. TCRdb's copy holds only in-frame clones and misses some; the assay was immunoSEQ multiplex PCR. Among around 36,000 clones listed, roughly 79% were seen once. Germline-derived CDR1 and CDR2 are MNHEY and SMNVEV (reference sequence). The junction had 21 bases not matched to a gene; V was cut back by 5 bases and J by 7 bases. This CDR3 is built from 19 residues. The chain combines TRBV27 with TRBJ2-1; 9 nucleotides agree with TRBD2. The sequence was collected from a man aged 45-60 years with HIV. The sequencing used unsorted PBMCs, collected 3 years after starting antiretroviral therapy. CDR3 amino acids: CASSLRSTVVAGDRNEQFF. In nucleotides, the CDR3 is TGTGCCAGCAGTCTTCGGTCCACTGTGGTAGCGGGAGATCGGAATGAGCAGTTCTTC.